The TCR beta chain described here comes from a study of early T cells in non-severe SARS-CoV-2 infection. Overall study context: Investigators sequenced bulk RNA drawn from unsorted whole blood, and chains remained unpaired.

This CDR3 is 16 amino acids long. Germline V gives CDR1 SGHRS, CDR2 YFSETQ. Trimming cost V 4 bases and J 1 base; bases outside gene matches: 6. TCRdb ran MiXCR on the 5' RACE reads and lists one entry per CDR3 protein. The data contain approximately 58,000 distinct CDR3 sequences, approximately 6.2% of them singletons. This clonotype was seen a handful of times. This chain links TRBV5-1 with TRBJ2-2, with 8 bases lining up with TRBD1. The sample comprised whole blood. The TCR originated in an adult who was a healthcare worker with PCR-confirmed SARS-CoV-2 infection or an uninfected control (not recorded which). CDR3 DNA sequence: TGCGCCAGCAGCCTTGTGACAGGGGTGAACACCGGGGAGCTGTTTTTT. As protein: CASSLVTGVNTGELFF.